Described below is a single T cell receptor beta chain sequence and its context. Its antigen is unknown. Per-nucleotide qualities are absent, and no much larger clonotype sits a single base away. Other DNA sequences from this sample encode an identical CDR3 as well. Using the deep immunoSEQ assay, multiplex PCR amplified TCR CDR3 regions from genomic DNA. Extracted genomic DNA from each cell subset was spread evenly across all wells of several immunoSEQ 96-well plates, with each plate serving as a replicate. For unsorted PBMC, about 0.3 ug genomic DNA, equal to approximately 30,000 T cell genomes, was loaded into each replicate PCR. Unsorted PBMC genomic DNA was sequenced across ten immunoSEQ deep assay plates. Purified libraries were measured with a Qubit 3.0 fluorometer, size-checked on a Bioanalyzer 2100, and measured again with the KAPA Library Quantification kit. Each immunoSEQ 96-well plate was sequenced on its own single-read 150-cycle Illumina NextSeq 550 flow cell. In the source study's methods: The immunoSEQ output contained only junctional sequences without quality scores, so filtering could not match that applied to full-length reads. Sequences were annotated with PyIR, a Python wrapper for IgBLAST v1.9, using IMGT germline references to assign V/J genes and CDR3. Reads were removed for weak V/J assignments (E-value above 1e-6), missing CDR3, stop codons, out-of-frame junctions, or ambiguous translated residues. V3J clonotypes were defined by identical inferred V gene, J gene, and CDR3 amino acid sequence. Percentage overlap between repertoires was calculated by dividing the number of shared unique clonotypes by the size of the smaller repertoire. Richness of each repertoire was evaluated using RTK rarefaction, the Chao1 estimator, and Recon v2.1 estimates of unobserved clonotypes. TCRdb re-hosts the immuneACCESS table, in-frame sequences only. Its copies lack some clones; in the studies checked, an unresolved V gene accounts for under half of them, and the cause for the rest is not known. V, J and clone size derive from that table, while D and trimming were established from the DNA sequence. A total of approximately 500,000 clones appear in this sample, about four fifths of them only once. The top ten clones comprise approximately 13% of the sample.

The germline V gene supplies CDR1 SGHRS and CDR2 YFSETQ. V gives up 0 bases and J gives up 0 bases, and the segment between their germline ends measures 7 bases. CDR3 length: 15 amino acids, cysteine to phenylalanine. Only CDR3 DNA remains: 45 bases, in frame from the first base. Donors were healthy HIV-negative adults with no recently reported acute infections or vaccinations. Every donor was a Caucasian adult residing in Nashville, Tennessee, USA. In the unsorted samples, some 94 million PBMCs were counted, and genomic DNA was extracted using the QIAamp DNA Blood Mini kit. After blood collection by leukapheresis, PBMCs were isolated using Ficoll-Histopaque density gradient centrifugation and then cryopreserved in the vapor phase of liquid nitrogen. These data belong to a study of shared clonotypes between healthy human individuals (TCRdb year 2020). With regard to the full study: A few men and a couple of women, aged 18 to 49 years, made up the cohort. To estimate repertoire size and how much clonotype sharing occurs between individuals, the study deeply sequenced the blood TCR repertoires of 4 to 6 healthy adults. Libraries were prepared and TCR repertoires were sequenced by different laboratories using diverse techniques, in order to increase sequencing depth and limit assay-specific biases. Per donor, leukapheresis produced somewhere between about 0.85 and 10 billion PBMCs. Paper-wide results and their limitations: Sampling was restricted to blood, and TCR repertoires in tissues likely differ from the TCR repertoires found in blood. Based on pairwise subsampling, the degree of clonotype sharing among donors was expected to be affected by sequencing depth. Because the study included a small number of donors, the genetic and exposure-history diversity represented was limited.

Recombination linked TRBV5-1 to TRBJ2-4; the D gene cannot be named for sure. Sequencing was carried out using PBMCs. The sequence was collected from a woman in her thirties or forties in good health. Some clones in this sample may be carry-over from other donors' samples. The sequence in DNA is TGCGCCAGCAGCTTGGATGGATTAGCCAAAAACATTCAGTACTTC. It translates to CASSLDGLAKNIQYF.